A single sample gave rise to the 32 T cell receptor beta chains below, sequenced in a study of cytomegalovirus exposure and HLA in healthy donors. Amplification used 60 Vbeta primers and 13 Jbeta primers. Sequencing used immunoSEQ multiplex PCR; TCRdb keeps in-frame clones, though not all of them. The sample has around 150,000 clones, under 80% seen once. The material sequenced was PBMCs. These receptors all come from a female donor in good health and CMV-seronegative.

The chain uses TRBV7-2 and TRBJ1-1; D is unclear. Germline CDR1 and CDR2: SGHTA and FQGNSA. Trimming shortened V by 5 bases and J by 6 bases, and 19 bases separated the two germline ends. The CDR3 is 15 residues long. Here the CDR3 reads CASSIAAGRIPEAFF. DNA for the CDR3: TGTGCCAGCAGCATCGCCGCGGGAAGGATCCCTGAAGCTTTCTTT.

The genes are TRBV15 and TRBJ2-7; TRBD1 matches 8 bases. V shed 5 bases, J shed 2 bases, and the junction held 8 bases outside the gene matches. Germline V gene sequence: CDR1 LNHNV, CDR2 YYDKDF (reference sequence). The CDR3 is 15 amino acids. The CDR3 DNA reads TGTGCCACCAGCGGCAGACAGGGGAGCCCCTACGAGCAGTACTTC. Protein sequence: CATSGRQGSPYEQYF.

The J gene is TRBJ2-2, the V gene TRBV5-1; TRBD1 might be the D (6 bases). Germline lookup yields CDR1 SGHRS and CDR2 YFSETQ. The CDR3 covers 15 residues. V lost 0 bases to trimming and J lost 8 bases, with 14 bases between them. The CDR3 DNA reads TGCGCCAGCAGCTTGGTGGCAGGGGAAGGAGGGGAGCTGTTTTTT. Encoded protein: CASSLVAGEGGELFF.

This clone showed up just a few times. The rearrangement uses TRBV19 and TRBJ1-3; 7 nucleotides line up with TRBD1. The CDR3 has 15 residues. Germline V lookup: CDR1 LNHDA, CDR2 SQIVND (reference sequence). Germline trimming cut 4 bases from V and 0 bases from J; bases unmatched to any gene: 3. The CDR3 DNA sequence: TGTGCCAGTAGTACCCGGGACAGCTCTGGAAACACCATATATTTT. Translation: CASSTRDSSGNTIYF. The full variable domain, with the rest looked up from reference TRBV19 and TRBJ1-3, is DGGITQSPKYLFRKEGQNVTLSCEQNLNHDAMYWYRQDPGQGLRLIYYSQIVNDFQKGDIAEGYSVSREKKESFPLTVTSAQKNPTAFYLCASSTRDSSGNTIYFGEGSWLTVV.

The chain employs TRBV4-1 and TRBJ1-2; TRBD1 matches at 7 bases. The CDR3 has 20 amino acids. The junction had 17 bases not matched to a gene; V was cut back by 0 bases and J by 1 base. Germline V gene lookup returns CDR1 MGHRA and CDR2 YSYEKL. CDR3 region: CASSQDRPRDRATFNYGYTF. The CDR3 nucleotides read TGCGCCAGCAGCCAAGATAGGCCGCGGGACAGAGCTACCTTTAACTATGGCTACACCTTC.

This chain joins TRBV4-1 and TRBJ1-2; 10 nucleotides align to TRBD1. This CDR3 region has 17 residues. The ends lost 4 bases at V and 0 bases at J; junction bases unmatched: 8. Germline V CDR1 and CDR2: MGHRA, YSYEKL. The CDR3 here is CASSPWGTGASNYGYTF. In DNA, the CDR3 is TGCGCCAGCAGCCCTTGGGGGACAGGGGCTTCTAACTATGGCTACACCTTC.

V and J are TRBV5-1 and TRBJ2-5, with a possible D match to TRBD1 (6 bases). Looked up from germline, CDR1 is SGHRS and CDR2 is YFSETQ. The V end was cut by 1 base, the J end by 1 base, with 8 bases between. This CDR3 contains 14 residues. The CDR3 is CASSLQQGQETQYF. CDR3 sequence (DNA): TGCGCCAGCAGCTTGCAACAGGGCCAAGAGACCCAGTACTTC.

The V call is TRBV5-1, the J call TRBJ1-1, with D unclear. V shed 3 bases and J shed 2 bases, with 11 bases lying between them. The germline gives CDR1 SGHRS, CDR2 YFSETQ. This CDR3 is 14 amino acids long. The CDR3 DNA reads as TGCGCCAGCAGCTCACAACCGGGAAACACTGAAGCTTTCTTT. Translating it yields CASSSQPGNTEAFF.

The CDR3 here is CASSLAPAGSNYGYTF. CDR3 nucleotide sequence: TGTGCCAGCAGCTTAGCGCCGGCCGGGTCTAACTATGGCTACACCTTC. V usage is TRBV7-6 and J usage is TRBJ1-2; no clear D. The V and J ends lost 0 bases and 0 bases respectively, with 11 bases between them. The CDR3 sequence is 16 residues long. CDR1 is SGHVS and CDR2 is FNYEAQ in the germline V gene.

This clone came up a few times. The chain recombines TRBV11-2 with TRBJ2-5; possible D gene TRBD2, 5 bases. CDR3 length equals 14 residues. Trimming removed 3 bases from V and 5 bases from J, with 13 bases in between. Germline values: CDR1 SGHAT, CDR2 FQNNGV. Here the CDR3 reads CASSFGGSGETQYF. Written as DNA, the CDR3 is TGTGCCAGCAGCTTCGGCGGTTCGGGGGAGACCCAGTACTTC.

Turning to this clone: Sequence at one end of the junction differs from germline and may be a read error. The J gene is TRBJ2-2, the V gene TRBV27; 10 bases are shared with TRBD1. Looked up from germline, CDR1 is MNHEY and CDR2 is SMNVEV (reference sequence). CDR3 length: 15 amino acids. CDR3 sequence: CASNRQGANTGELFF. In nucleotides, the CDR3 is TGTGCCAGCAATCGACAGGGGGCGAATACCGGGGAGCTGTTTTTT.

The chain is built from TRBV9 and TRBJ2-6, with D tentatively TRBD2 (5 bases). V dropped 3 bases and J dropped 2 bases, with 15 bases sitting between them. This CDR3 spans 17 amino acids. Germline V gene lookup returns CDR1 SGDLS and CDR2 YYNGEE. CDR3 amino acids: CASSARGSGTGANVLTF. The CDR3 DNA sequence: TGTGCCAGCAGCGCCCGTGGGTCGGGGACTGGGGCCAACGTCCTGACTTTC.

This rearrangement joins TRBV13 to TRBJ2-1, with 8 positions matching TRBD2. The CDR3 covers 16 residues. V lost 3 bases and J lost 2; bases outside the gene matches: 6. Germline V lookup: CDR1 PRHDT, CDR2 FYEKMQ (reference sequence). The CDR3 nucleotides are TGTGCCAGCAGCTTTTCCGGCGGGAGGCCCTACAATGAGCAGTTCTTC. Amino acids: CASSFSGGRPYNEQFF.

The chain joins TRBV7-2 to TRBJ2-2, with D unresolved. This CDR3 region has 13 residues. Germline-derived CDR1 and CDR2 are SGHTA and FQGNSA. V lost 5 bases, J lost 2 bases, and 6 bases lay in between. CDR3 bases: TGTGCCAGCAGCCCAGTTAACACCGGGGAGCTGTTTTTT. Translating gives CASSPVNTGELFF.

The J gene is TRBJ1-2, the V gene TRBV19; D not resolved. From germline, CDR1 is LNHDA and CDR2 SQIVND (reference sequence). This CDR3 has 12 residues. V lost 6 bases to trimming and J lost 7 bases, with 12 bases between them. The CDR3 reads CASSILSSGYTF. CDR3 coding DNA: TGTGCCAGTAGCATACTCTCTTCTGGCTACACCTTC.

The chain is built from TRBV29-1 and TRBJ1-1; no clear D gene. From germline, CDR1 is SQVTM and CDR2 ANQGSEA. The germline V and J ends were trimmed by 7 bases and 0 bases, with 12 bases remaining between them. This CDR3 is 13 amino acids long. The CDR3, as DNA: TGCAGCGCGCGGGAGGCTATGAACACTGAAGCTTTCTTT. This encodes CSAREAMNTEAFF.

Worth noting for this clone: The sample has other DNA sequences that encode this CDR3 too. The chain couples TRBV7-3 to TRBJ1-1; maybe TRBD1 (5 bases). Trimming shortened V by 0 bases and J by 1 base, and 6 bases separated the two germline ends. The CDR3 extends over 14 amino acids. The germline V gene encodes CDR1 SGHTA and CDR2 FQGTGA. CDR3 sequence: CASSLTGGNTEAFF. In nucleotides, the CDR3 is TGTGCCAGCAGCTTAACGGGGGGGAACACTGAAGCTTTCTTT.

The chain carries TRBV7-2 and TRBJ1-4; TRBD1 matches at 10 bases. CDR3 size: 14 residues. CDR1 is SGHTA and CDR2 is FQGNSA in the germline V gene. The junction had 6 bases not matched to a gene; V was cut back by 4 bases and J by 10 bases. The CDR3 spells CASSSRWTGGKLFF. In DNA form, the CDR3 reads TGTGCCAGCAGCTCTCGCTGGACAGGGGGAAAACTGTTTTTT.

The chain uses TRBV7-6 and TRBJ2-1; D is perhaps TRBD1 (5 bases). The germline V gene has CDR1 SGHVS and CDR2 FNYEAQ. The CDR3 runs to 16 residues. With 5 bases removed from V and 6 bases from J, the gap between germline ends came to 20 bases. CDR3 amino acids: CASSERYARVVNEQFF. The CDR3 coding sequence is TGTGCCAGCAGCGAACGATATGCCAGGGTGGTCAATGAGCAGTTCTTC.

CDR3 protein: CASSLTQLNTEAFF. The CDR3 region has the DNA TGCGCCAGCAGCTTGACACAGCTCAACACTGAAGCTTTCTTT. The chain is built from TRBV5-1 and TRBJ1-1; D gene unclear. CDR1 and CDR2 from the germline V gene are SGHRS and YFSETQ. V was clipped by 1 base and J by 2 bases, with 9 bases between them. This CDR3 has 14 residues.

The gene calls are TRBV9 and TRBJ1-1; 9 bases align to TRBD1. V lost 4 bases to trimming and J lost 8 bases; unmatched junction nucleotides: 6. CDR3 length: 13 residues. Germline lookup yields CDR1 SGDLS and CDR2 YYNGEE. This CDR3 reads CASSPGQGREAFF. In DNA form, the CDR3 reads TGTGCCAGCAGCCCAGGACAGGGGAGGGAAGCTTTCTTT. The full variable domain, with the rest looked up from reference TRBV9 and TRBJ1-1, is DSGVTQTPKHLITATGQRVTLRCSPRSGDLSVYWYQQSLDQGLQFLIQYYNGEERAKGNILERFSAQQFPDLHSELNLSSLELGDSALYFCASSPGQGREAFFGQGTRLTVV.

CDR3 nucleotide sequence: TGTGCCAGTAGTGCCCGGGCAGGGGGAAGCTCCTACGAGCAGTACTTC. Protein product: CASSARAGGSSYEQYF. The chain is built from TRBV19 and TRBJ2-7, with 7 bases that match TRBD1. Germline CDR1 reads LNHDA; CDR2 reads SQIVND (reference sequence). Trimming removed 5 bases from V and 0 bases from J; junction bases left unmatched: 10. The CDR3 length is 16 residues.

V usage is TRBV30 and J usage is TRBJ1-5; D is possibly TRBD1 (5 bases). This CDR3 comprises 13 residues. The V gene's germline CDR1 is GTSNPN and CDR2 SVGIG (reference sequence). The V and J ends lost 2 bases and 3 bases respectively, with 8 bases between them. CDR3 protein: CAWSRQTNQPQHF. CDR3 bases: TGTGCCTGGAGTAGACAGACCAATCAGCCCCAGCATTTT.

The V and J genes are TRBV7-9 and TRBJ2-5; maybe TRBD2 (6 bases). The CDR3 runs to 15 residues. CDR1 is SEHNR and CDR2 is FQNEAQ in the germline V gene (reference sequence). V was trimmed by 0 bases and J by 5 bases, leaving 13 bases between them. CDR3 DNA sequence: TGTGCCAGCAGCTTAGCAGGCGGAGGGAGCGAGACCCAGTACTTC. Protein: CASSLAGGGSETQYF.

The V gene is TRBV5-1, the J gene TRBJ2-7; TRBD1 matches at 7 bases. Germline V gene lookup returns CDR1 SGHRS and CDR2 YFSETQ. J gave up 0 bases and V 6 bases, and 15 bases lay outside the gene matches. The CDR3 extends over 17 amino acids. The CDR3 here is CASKGGQSGRSSYEQYF. The CDR3 nucleotides read TGCGCCAGCAAAGGGGGCCAATCTGGAAGAAGCTCCTACGAGCAGTACTTC.

The V and J genes are TRBV7-6 and TRBJ2-5; D is perhaps TRBD2 (7 bases). Germline V gene data show CDR1 as SGHVS and CDR2 as FNYEAQ. The CDR3 contains 16 residues. Trimming cost V 4 bases and J 1 base, with 16 bases left between them. This CDR3 is CASSSRGRAGQETQYF. DNA for the CDR3: TGTGCCAGCAGCTCGAGGGGGAGGGCGGGCCAAGAGACCCAGTACTTC. Using reference TRBV7-6 and TRBJ2-5 for the parts outside the CDR3, the full variable domain is GAGVSQSPRYKVTKRGQDVALRCDPISGHVSLYWYRQALGQGPEFLTYFNYEAQQDKSGLPNDRFSAERPEGSISTLTIQRTEQRDSAMYRCASSSRGRAGQETQYFGPGTRLLVL.

The CDR3 is CASSETDNYGYTF. The CDR3 DNA follows: TGTGCCAGCAGCGAGACAGATAACTATGGCTACACCTTC. The chain has TRBV9 and TRBJ1-2; D is perhaps TRBD1 (5 bases). The germline V gene encodes CDR1 SGDLS and CDR2 YYNGEE. The V gene lost 3 bases and the J gene lost 1 base, with 7 bases spanning the gap. The CDR3 has 13 residues.

In the case of this clone: In the same sample, other DNA sequences code for this CDR3. The chain links TRBV5-1 to TRBJ1-1; D unclear. Per the germline V gene, CDR1 is SGHRS and CDR2 is YFSETQ. The CDR3 is 13 amino acids. Trimming removed 1 base at V and 2 bases at J, with 6 bases between. The DNA of the CDR3 is TGCGCCAGCAGCTTGCTGGGCAACACTGAAGCTTTCTTT. Translating it yields CASSLLGNTEAFF.

The CDR3 nucleotides are TGTGCCAGCAGAGAGACAGGTCCACCCTACGAGCAGTACTTC. It yields the protein CASRETGPPYEQYF. The J gene is TRBJ2-7, the V gene TRBV6-5, with TRBD1 as a possible D gene (6 bases). The V gene's germline CDR1 is MNHEY and CDR2 SVGAGI. The V end was cut by 6 bases, the J end by 2 bases, with 14 bases between. CDR3 length: 14 amino acids.

V usage is TRBV11-3 and J usage is TRBJ1-2; possible D gene TRBD1, 5 bases. Germline CDR1 and CDR2: SGHNT and YENEEA. Trimming shortened V by 4 bases and J by 4 bases, and 16 bases separated the two germline ends. There are 15 residues in the CDR3. CDR3 protein: CASSCLGGICYGYTF. The CDR3 coding sequence is TGTGCCAGCAGCTGCCTCGGGGGAATCTGCTATGGCTACACCTTC. The entire variable domain, with the rest obtained from reference TRBV11-3 and TRBJ1-2, is as follows: EAGVVQSPRYKIIEKKQPVAFWCNPISGHNTLYWYLQNLGQGPELLIRYENEEAVDDSQLPKDRFSAERLKGVDSTLKIQPAELGDSAVYLCASSCLGGICYGYTFGSGTRLTVV.

The chain links TRBV6-6 to TRBJ1-4, with 8 bases that match TRBD1. The CDR3 is 12 amino acids. The germline V gene encodes CDR1 MNHNY and CDR2 SVGAGI (reference sequence). V shed 7 bases and J 8 bases; nucleotides not matched to a gene: 3. The CDR3 sequence is CASTPGGEKLFF. CDR3 DNA sequence: TGTGCCAGCACCCCAGGGGGCGAAAAACTGTTTTTT.

This clone has more than one count but fewer than ten. The chain combines TRBV10-2 with TRBJ2-7; 8 bases are shared with TRBD2. The V segment lost 6 bases and the J segment 3 bases; nucleotides outside the gene matches: 7. The germline gives CDR1 WSHSY, CDR2 SAAADI. The CDR3 is 14 amino acids. DNA of the CDR3: TGCGCCAGCAGCGGGGGCGGGGGGTACTACGAGCAGTACTTC. Its protein product is CASSGGGGYYEQYF.